The subject of this entry is one TCR beta chain. The CDR3 sequence is 14 residues long. With 6 bases clipped from V and 6 bases from J, the junction kept 7 bases outside the gene matches. This record comes from a study of blood T cells in healthy people across ages. Primers used in a second PCR of about 6 to 11 cycles were a sample-barcoded 5' primer and a J-beta primer mix. One entry per CDR3 protein results from TCRdb running MiXCR on the 5' RACE reads. The sample lists about 720,000 distinct CDR3 sequences, approximately 21% occurring once. The genes are TRBV12-3 or TRBV12-4 and TRBJ2-2; 7 bases agree with TRBD1. The TCR comes from a man aged 70-80 years in good health. The material sequenced was blood. The CDR3 here is CASSSDRPPGELFF. The CDR3 DNA is TGTGCCAGCAGCTCGGACAGGCCCCCCGGGGAGCTGTTTTTT.